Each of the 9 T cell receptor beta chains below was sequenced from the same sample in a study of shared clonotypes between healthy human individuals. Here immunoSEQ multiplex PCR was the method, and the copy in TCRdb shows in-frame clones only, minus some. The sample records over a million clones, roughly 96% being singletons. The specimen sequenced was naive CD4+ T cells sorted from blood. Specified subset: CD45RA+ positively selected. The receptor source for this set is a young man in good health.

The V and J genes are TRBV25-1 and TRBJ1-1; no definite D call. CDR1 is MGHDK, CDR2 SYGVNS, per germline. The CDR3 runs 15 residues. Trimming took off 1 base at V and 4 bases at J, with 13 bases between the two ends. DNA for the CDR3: TGTGCCAGCAGTGAATCGCGGTCCCTAGGCACTGAAGCTTTCTTT. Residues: CASSESRSLGTEAFF.

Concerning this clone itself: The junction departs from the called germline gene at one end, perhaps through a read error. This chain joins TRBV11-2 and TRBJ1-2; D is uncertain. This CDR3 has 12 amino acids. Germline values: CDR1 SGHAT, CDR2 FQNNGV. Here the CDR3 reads CASSLVARTNYF. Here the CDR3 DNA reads TGTGCCAGCAGCTTAGTGGCCCGAACAAACTACTTC.

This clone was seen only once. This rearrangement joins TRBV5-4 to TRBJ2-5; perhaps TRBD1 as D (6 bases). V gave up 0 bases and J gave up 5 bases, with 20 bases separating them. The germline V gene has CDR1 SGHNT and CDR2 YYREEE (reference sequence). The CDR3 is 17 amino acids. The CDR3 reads CASSLARMRAGAETQYF. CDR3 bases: TGTGCCAGCAGCTTGGCCCGGATGCGGGCAGGGGCTGAGACCCAGTACTTC.

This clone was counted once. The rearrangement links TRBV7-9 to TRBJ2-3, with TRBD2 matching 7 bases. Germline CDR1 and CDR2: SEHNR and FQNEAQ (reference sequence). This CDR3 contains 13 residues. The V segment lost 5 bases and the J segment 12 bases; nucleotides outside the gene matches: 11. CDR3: CASSPGTTLAQYF. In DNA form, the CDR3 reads TGTGCCAGCAGCCCGGGGACTACCTTAGCTCAGTATTTT.

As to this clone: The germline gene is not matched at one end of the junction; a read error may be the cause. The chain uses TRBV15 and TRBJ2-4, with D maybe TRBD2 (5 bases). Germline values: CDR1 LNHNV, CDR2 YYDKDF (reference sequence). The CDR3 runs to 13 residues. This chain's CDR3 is CAASVEATNIQYF. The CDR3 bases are TGTGCCGCCTCCGTGGAGGCCACAAACATTCAGTACTTC.

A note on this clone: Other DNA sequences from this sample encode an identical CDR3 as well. In DNA form, the CDR3 reads TGTGCCAGCTCACCACCGGGCCTTAGCACAGATACGCAGTATTTT. As protein: CASSPPGLSTDTQYF. The chain uses TRBV18 and TRBJ2-3, with D uncertain. The CDR3 has 15 residues. Looked up from germline, CDR1 is KGHSH and CDR2 is LQKENI. V was shortened by 0 bases and J by 0 bases, with 7 bases between the two germline ends. The complete variable domain, with remaining parts taken from reference TRBV18 and TRBJ2-3, reads NAGVMQNPRHLVRRRGQEARLRCSPMKGHSHVYWYRQLPEEGLKFMVYLQKENIIDESGMPKERFSAEFPKEGPSILRIQQVVRGDSAAYFCASSPPGLSTDTQYFGPGTRLTVL.

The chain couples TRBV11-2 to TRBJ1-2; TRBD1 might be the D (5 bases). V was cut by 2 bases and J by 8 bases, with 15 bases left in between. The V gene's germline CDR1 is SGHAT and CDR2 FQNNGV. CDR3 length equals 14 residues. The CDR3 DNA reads TGTGCCAGCAGCTTATGGTCAGGGTCCGGGGGCTACACCTTC. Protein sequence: CASSLWSGSGGYTF.

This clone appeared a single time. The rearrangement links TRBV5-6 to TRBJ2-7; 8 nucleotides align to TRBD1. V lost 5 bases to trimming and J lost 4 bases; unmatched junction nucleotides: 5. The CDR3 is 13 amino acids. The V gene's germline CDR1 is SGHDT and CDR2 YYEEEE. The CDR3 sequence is CASSWDRLYEQYF. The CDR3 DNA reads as TGTGCCAGCAGTTGGGACAGGCTGTACGAGCAGTACTTC.

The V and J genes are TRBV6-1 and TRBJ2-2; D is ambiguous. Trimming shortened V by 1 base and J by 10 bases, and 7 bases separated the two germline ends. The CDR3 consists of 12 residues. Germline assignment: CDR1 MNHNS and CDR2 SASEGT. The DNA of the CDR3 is TGTGCCAGCAGTGAAGGCTTGCTGGAGCTGTTTTTT. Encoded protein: CASSEGLLELFF.